A single sample is the source of the 3 T cell receptor beta chains below, sequenced in a study of cytomegalovirus exposure and HLA in healthy donors. In the PCR, 60 Vbeta and 13 Jbeta primers were used. Sequenced by immunoSEQ multiplex PCR; TCRdb stores in-frame clones only, minus some. Of fewer than 200,000 clones listed, about 70% are singletons. The sample taken for sequencing was PBMCs. The receptors were gathered from a middle-aged woman in good health and CMV-seropositive.

The V call is TRBV27, the J call TRBJ2-7; weak D call: TRBD1 (5 bases). The CDR3 consists of 15 residues. With 2 bases removed from V and 3 bases from J, the gap between germline ends came to 14 bases. The germline V gene has CDR1 MNHEY and CDR2 SMNVEV (reference sequence). The CDR3 loop reads CASSLNLGPYYEQYF. Here the CDR3 DNA reads TGTGCCAGCAGTTTAAATTTGGGGCCTTACTACGAGCAGTACTTC.

The chain is built from TRBV7-2 and TRBJ1-1; D might be TRBD1 (5 bases). The CDR3 has 14 residues. Trimming left V 5 bases short and J 1 base short, with 11 bases between. Germline CDR1 is SGHTA and CDR2 is FQGNSA. CDR3 sequence: CASSQGLPNTEAFF. The CDR3 bases are TGTGCCAGCAGCCAGGGACTCCCGAACACTGAAGCTTTCTTT.

The CDR3 reads CASSSRGFGDTIYF. The DNA of the CDR3 is TGCGCCAGCAGCTCCAGGGGGTTCGGTGACACCATATATTTT. This chain uses TRBV5-1 with TRBJ1-3, with 7 positions matching TRBD1. CDR1 and CDR2 from the germline V gene are SGHRS and YFSETQ. This CDR3 contains 14 residues. Trimming took 3 bases from V and 8 from J; bases not matched to a gene: 8.